This TCR beta chain was sequenced for a study of human T cells and chemical hapten exposure. About the research overall: The patch tests put 0.01% DPC on the skin of the upper back and were read 6 days later.

Individual cDNA molecules (in the library) carried attached unique molecular identifiers. Per the original data handling: Sequenced samples showed a median of approximately 100,000 TCRs each, with counts running from around 24,000 to 710,000. TCRdb re-called the RACE reads through MiXCR, storing one row per CDR3 protein. What appears here as the V and J calls and clone size reflects TCRdb's work, not the paper's. The sample carries 180,000 or so distinct CDR3 sequences, around 15% recorded once. The CDR3 contains 15 residues. The germline gives CDR1 SGHNT, CDR2 YYREEE (reference sequence). This sample's time point: patch test 1, 2 weeks after DPC sensitization. The treatment denotes: therapeutic diphenylcyclopropenone sensitization with weekly scalp DPC. Concerning this clonotype: Antigen: not known. One end of the junction varies from germline; a read error may be responsible.

Points from the study as a whole: Among expanded TCRs, significantly more large CDR3 similarity clusters formed than among controls.

The clonotype originates from a woman in her 30s with alopecia areata. Some clones in this sample may be carry-over from other donors' samples. Sequencing used whole blood, obtained in connection with sensitization to the hapten diphenylcyclopropenone (DPC). V and J are TRBV5-4 and TRBJ1-6, with 9 bases lining up with TRBD1. CDR3 sequence (DNA): TGTGCCTGCAGCTCCCGGACAGGGGAAGGAACACCCCTCCACTTT. Encoded protein: CACSSRTGEGTPLHF. Full variable domain (rest looked up from reference TRBV5-4 and TRBJ1-6): ETGVTQSPTHLIKTRGQQVTLRCSSQSGHNTVSWYQQALGQGPQFIFQYYREEENGRGNFPPRFSGLQFPNYSSELNVNALELDDSALYLCACSSRTGEGTPLHFGNGTRLTVT.